This T cell receptor (beta chain) was recovered during a study of tumor and adjacent non-tumor tissue in lung cancer. Looking at the study overall: Millions of productive TCRbeta reads were obtained per sample on average. Whole-study results and caveats: Tumor TCR diversity, when higher, was linked to shorter survival. Significantly higher TCR diversity was found in tumor than normal lung.

The CDR3 is 15 residues long. V was clipped by 7 bases and J by 6 bases, with 22 bases between them. Per germline, CDR1 MNHNS and CDR2 SASEGT. This sample's RNA came from whole unsorted tissue. On this clonotype itself: Its target is unknown. A much bigger clone sits one base away, suggesting this may be a read error.

A modified ARM-PCR protocol with three rounds of nested PCR amplified TCRbeta. TCRdb fed the multiplex PCR reads into MiXCR, producing one record per CDR3 protein. The sample has about 110,000 distinct CDR3 sequences, roughly 74% seen once. Material for sequencing was lung tumor tissue. This TCR was recovered from a woman in her sixties or seventies with non-small cell lung cancer. The V call is TRBV6-1, the J call TRBJ2-7; tentatively, D is TRBD2 (7 bases). The CDR3 is CASTCEGGTFGEQYF. The DNA of the CDR3 is TGTGCCAGCACCTGCGAGGGGGGGACTTTCGGCGAGCAGTACTTC.